This TCR beta chain derives from a study of cytomegalovirus exposure and HLA in healthy donors. Overall study results and limits: Association of about 17,000 TCR beta sequences with HLA alleles was found at 0.05 false discovery rate in a later analysis. TCR beta sequences reportedly predicted most subjects' HLA-A and HLA-B alleles accurately.

The CDR3 extends over 16 amino acids. The V and J ends lost 2 bases and 3 bases, in that order; junction bases with no gene match: 8. Germline V CDR1 and CDR2: SGHTA, FQGNSA. Healthy donors of bone marrow made up the group. Notes on this clone: Its cognate antigen is unknown.

PCR used 60 Vbeta primers and 13 Jbeta primers. Produced via immunoSEQ multiplex PCR; TCRdb's table is partial and in-frame only. Among 150,000 to 200,000 clones listed, more than 65% were seen once. V is TRBV7-2 and J is TRBJ2-5; 8 bases agree with TRBD2. The specimen was PBMCs. The clonotype was recovered from a woman aged 25 to 45 in good health and CMV-seropositive. Here the CDR3 reads CASSLSMGAGEETQYF. The CDR3, as DNA: TGTGCCAGCAGCTTATCCATGGGAGCGGGGGAAGAGACCCAGTACTTC.